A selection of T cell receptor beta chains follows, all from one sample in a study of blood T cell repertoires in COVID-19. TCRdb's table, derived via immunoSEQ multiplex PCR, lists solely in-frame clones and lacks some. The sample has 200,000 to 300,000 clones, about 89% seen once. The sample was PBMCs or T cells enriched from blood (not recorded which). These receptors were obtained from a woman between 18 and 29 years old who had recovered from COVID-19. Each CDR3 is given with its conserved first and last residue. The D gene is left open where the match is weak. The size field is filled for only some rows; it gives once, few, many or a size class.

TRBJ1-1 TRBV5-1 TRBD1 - CASSQRGTGDTEAFF TGCGCCAGCAGCCAAAGAGGGACAGGGGACACTGAAGCTTTCTTT
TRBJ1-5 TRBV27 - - CAILRCNQPQHF TGTGCCATTCTCAGGTGTAATCAGCCCCAGCATTTT
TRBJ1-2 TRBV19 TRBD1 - CASRIPTGGGRYGYTF TGTGCCAGTAGGATACCTACAGGGGGCGGGCGCTATGGCTACACCTTC
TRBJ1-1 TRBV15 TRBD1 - CATSVRTGERAFF TGTGCCACCAGCGTCCGGACAGGGGAGCGAGCTTTCTTT
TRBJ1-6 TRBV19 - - CASSRRGAGSNSPLHF TGTGCCAGTAGTAGGAGGGGCGCGGGCAGTAATTCACCCCTCCACTTT
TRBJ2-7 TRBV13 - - CASSLTGTYEQYF TGTGCCAGCAGTCTTACAGGGACCTACGAGCAGTACTTC
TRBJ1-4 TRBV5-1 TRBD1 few CASSLGQGNEKLFF TGCGCCAGCAGCTTGGGACAGGGGAATGAAAAACTGTTTTTT
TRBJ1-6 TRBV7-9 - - CASSPGTGGSPLHF TGTGCCAGCAGCCCCGGAACGGGGGGTTCACCCCTCCACTTT
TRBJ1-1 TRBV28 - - CASSWPLVSLQTEAFF TGTGCCAGCAGTTGGCCCCTTGTGTCCCTTCAGACTGAAGCTTTCTTT
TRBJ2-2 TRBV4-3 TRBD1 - CASSQGTGTGELFF TGCGCCAGCAGCCAAGGGACAGGCACCGGGGAGCTGTTTTTT
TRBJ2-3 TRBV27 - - CASKSRSGADTQYF TGTGCCAGCAAAAGCCGATCCGGTGCAGATACGCAGTATTTT
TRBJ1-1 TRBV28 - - CASSLRAGETEAFF TGTGCCAGCAGTTTGCGAGCGGGAGAGACTGAAGCTTTCTTT
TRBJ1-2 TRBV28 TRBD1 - CASRPTGDFRGYTF TGTGCCAGCAGGCCCACAGGGGACTTCCGGGGCTACACCTTC
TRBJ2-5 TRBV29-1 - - CSVEGIGQETQYF TGCAGCGTTGAAGGTATCGGCCAAGAGACCCAGTACTTC
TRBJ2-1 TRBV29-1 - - CSLPLPELVEQFF TGCAGCCTGCCTCTGCCCGAGTTGGTTGAGCAGTTCTTC
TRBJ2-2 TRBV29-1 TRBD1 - CSVRGDRETGELFF TGCAGCGTTCGAGGGGACAGGGAAACCGGGGAGCTGTTTTTT
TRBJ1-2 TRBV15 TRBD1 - CATSRLDRVEIFNYGYTF TGTGCCACCAGCAGGCTGGACAGGGTGGAGATATTTAACTATGGCTACACCTTC
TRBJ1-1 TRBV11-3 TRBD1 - CASSFRTGGGAEAFF TGTGCCAGCAGCTTCAGGACAGGGGGCGGCGCTGAAGCTTTCTTT
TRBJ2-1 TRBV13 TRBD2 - CASSFLAGHSSYNEQFF TGTGCCAGCAGCTTCCTAGCGGGACATAGCTCCTACAATGAGCAGTTCTTC
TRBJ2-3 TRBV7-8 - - CASSKGMGGTDTQYF TGTGCCAGCAGCAAAGGGATGGGAGGCACAGATACGCAGTATTTT
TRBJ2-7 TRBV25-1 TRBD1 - CASSGQGPREQYF TGTGCCAGCAGTGGACAGGGTCCGAGGGAGCAGTACTTC
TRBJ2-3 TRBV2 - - CASSVPRGQTDADTQYF TGTGCCAGCAGTGTACCACGCGGGCAAACTGACGCAGATACGCAGTATTTT
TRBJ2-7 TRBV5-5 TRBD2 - CASSSGGGDLREQYF TGTGCCAGCAGCTCGGGCGGGGGGGACTTACGAGAGCAGTACTTC
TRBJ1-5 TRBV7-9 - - CASSSSTAGGRGLGQPQHF TGTGCCAGCAGCTCCTCTACGGCCGGTGGCAGGGGATTAGGGCAGCCCCAGCATTTT
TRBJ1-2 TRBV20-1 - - CSASLGSANYGYTF TGCAGTGCTAGTTTGGGCTCGGCTAACTATGGCTACACCTTC
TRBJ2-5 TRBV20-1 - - CSAELETQYF TGCAGTGCCGAACTTGAGACCCAGTACTTC
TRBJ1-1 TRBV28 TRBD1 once CASSLGQVYTEAFF TGTGCCAGCAGTCTAGGACAGGTTTACACTGAAGCTTTCTTT
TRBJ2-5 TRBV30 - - CAWNLQETQYF TGTGCCTGGAATCTGCAAGAGACCCAGTACTTC
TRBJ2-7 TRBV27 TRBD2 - CASRRGMYEQYF TGTGCCAGCAGGCGGGGGATGTACGAGCAGTACTTC
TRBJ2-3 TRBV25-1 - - CASSYTDTQYF TGTGCCAGCAGCTACACAGATACGCAGTATTTT
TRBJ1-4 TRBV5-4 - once CASSSHGSDEKLFF TGTGCCAGCAGCTCCCACGGGTCGGATGAAAAACTGTTTTTT
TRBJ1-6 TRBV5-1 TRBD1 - CASSRGQGDSPLHF TGCGCCAGCAGCCGGGGACAGGGGGACTCACCCCTCCACTTT
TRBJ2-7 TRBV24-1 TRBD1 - CATGTGGSYEQYF TGTGCCACAGGAACAGGGGGGAGCTACGAGCAGTACTTC
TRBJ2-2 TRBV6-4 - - CASSDKETEAGELFF TGTGCCAGCAGTGACAAGGAGACGGAGGCTGGGGAGCTGTTTTTT
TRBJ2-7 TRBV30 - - CAWSALLGEYEQYF TGTGCCTGGAGTGCCCTCCTAGGAGAATACGAGCAGTACTTC
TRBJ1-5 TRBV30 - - CAAAAGNQPQHF TGTGCCGCGGCAGCGGGCAATCAGCCCCAGCATTTT
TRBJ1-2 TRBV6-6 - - CASSSRLRANYGYTF TGTGCCAGCAGTTCTCGACTGAGAGCTAACTATGGCTACACCTTC
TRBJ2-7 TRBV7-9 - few CASSREAYEQYF TGTGCCAGCAGCCGAGAAGCCTACGAGCAGTACTTC
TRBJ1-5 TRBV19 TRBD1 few CASSIGQGGTQPQHF TGTGCCAGTAGTATAGGACAGGGGGGGACTCAGCCCCAGCATTTT
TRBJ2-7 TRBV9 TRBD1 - CASSVGFRYEGANEQYF TGTGCCAGCAGCGTAGGTTTTCGGTATGAGGGGGCCAATGAGCAGTACTTC
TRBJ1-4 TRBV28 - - CASSLWAGTNEKLFF TGTGCCAGCAGTTTGTGGGCAGGAACTAATGAAAAACTGTTTTTT
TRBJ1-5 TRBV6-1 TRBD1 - CASSGGTAYSNQPQHF TGTGCCAGCAGTGGGGGGACAGCGTATAGCAATCAGCCCCAGCATTTT
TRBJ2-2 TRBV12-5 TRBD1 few CASGILGQAPGELFF TGTGCTAGTGGTATACTCGGACAGGCCCCCGGGGAGCTGTTTTTT
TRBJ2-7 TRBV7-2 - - CASSLMQGSYEQYF TGTGCCAGCAGCTTGATGCAGGGTTCGTACGAGCAGTACTTC
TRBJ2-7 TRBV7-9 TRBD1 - CASSSTGGSYEQYF TGTGCCAGCAGCTCGACAGGGGGCTCCTACGAGCAGTACTTC
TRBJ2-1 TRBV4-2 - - CASSETTLGEQFF TGTGCCAGCAGCGAAACGACCTTGGGCGAGCAGTTCTTC
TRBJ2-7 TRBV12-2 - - CASRLVTDSYEQYF TGTGCAAGTCGCTTAGTGACAGACTCCTACGAGCAGTACTTC
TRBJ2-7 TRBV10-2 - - CASSREYRAYEQYF TGCGCCAGCAGTAGGGAGTATAGGGCCTACGAGCAGTACTTC
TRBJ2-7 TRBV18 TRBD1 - CASSPTRTGDYEQYF TGTGCCAGCTCACCAACGAGGACAGGGGACTACGAGCAGTACTTC
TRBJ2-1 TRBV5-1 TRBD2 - CASSHGTSGASYNEQFF TGCGCCAGCAGCCACGGGACTAGCGGGGCCTCCTACAATGAGCAGTTCTTC
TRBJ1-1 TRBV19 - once CASNLRVGMNTEAFF TGTGCCAGTAATTTGCGGGTCGGTATGAACACTGAAGCTTTCTTT
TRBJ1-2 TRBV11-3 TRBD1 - CASSPGQGHGYTF TGTGCCAGCAGCCCAGGACAGGGGCATGGCTACACCTTC
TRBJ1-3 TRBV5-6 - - CASRRLTGGNTIYF TGTGCCAGCAGAAGACTGACAGGCGGAAACACCATATATTTT
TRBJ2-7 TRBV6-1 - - CASSEQQDSYEQYF TGTGCCAGCAGTGAACAGCAGGACTCCTACGAGCAGTACTTC